A selection of T cell receptor beta chains follows, all from one sample in a study of blood T cells in healthy people across ages. TCRdb analysed the 5' RACE reads with MiXCR anew, one entry per CDR3 protein. The sample has around 820,000 distinct CDR3 sequences, 20% to 30% seen once. The data also belong to a second study, concerning T cells of mothers and their children.

Sequencing was done on a sample of blood. The receptor source for this set is a boy between 10 and 17 years old in good health. Both conserved end residues are part of each CDR3. Fields, in order: J gene, V gene, CDR3 protein.

>TRBJ2-6|TRBV20-1
CSAPGANVLTF
>TRBJ2-3|TRBV5-5
CASSSRTSGVTDTQYF
>TRBJ2-7|TRBV20-1
CSARDFSGPSYEQYF
>NA|TRBV7-9
CASSFHHRGLAGTYEQYF
>TRBJ2-1|TRBV4-3
CASSQDWPSGDNEQFF
>TRBJ2-7|TRBV11-1
CASSGPRTSSSYEQYF
>TRBJ1-6|TRBV9
CASSANDFSPLHF
>TRBJ2-5|TRBV11-2
CASSPGLAGDQETQYF
>TRBJ1-2|TRBV7-2
CASSLAYGSNYGYTF
>TRBJ2-7|TRBV6-2/TRBV6-3
CASSTLSTGVLLYEQYF
>TRBJ1-1|TRBV7-9
CASGTRGTRTEAFF
>TRBJ2-1|TRBV7-6
CTSSFLAGGQGDEQFF
>TRBJ2-7|TRBV7-2
CASNSGSGYEQYF
>TRBJ2-5|TRBV7-9
CASSKRRDLRQETQYF
>TRBJ2-3|TRBV20-1
CSAKGARLAGADTQYF
>TRBJ2-1|TRBV27
CASRLDSSYNEQFF
>TRBJ2-3|TRBV5-1
CASSIRDRGLDTQYF
>TRBJ1-3|TRBV18
CASSTRQGDSGNTIYF
>TRBJ2-5|TRBV28
CASSFPQDGRLGQETQYF
>TRBJ1-1|TRBV5-1
CASSLGQQAELAFF
>TRBJ2-5|TRBV4-1
CASSQDRTAQETQYF
>TRBJ2-1|TRBV11-2
CASSLSRLMQRGVHHNEQFF
>TRBJ2-5|TRBV20-1
CSAREGTYQETQYF
>TRBJ2-3|TRBV29-1
CSVEGLAFDYTQYF
>TRBJ2-5|TRBV7-9
CASSSAAGGWEQYF
>TRBJ2-7|TRBV29-1
CSAGEWVEQYF
>TRBJ1-5|TRBV12-3/TRBV12-4
CASRCRGQPQHF
>TRBJ2-2|TRBV9
CASSVEQGAYTGELFF
>TRBJ2-1|TRBV28
CASSFLAGGDYEQFF
>TRBJ1-2|TRBV5-1
CASSKTTNYGYTF
>TRBJ1-6|TRBV20-1
CSARAGSANSPLHF
>TRBJ2-5|TRBV19
CASSSDREYQETQYF
>TRBJ2-3|TRBV9
CASRWLKWGEASSTDTQYF
>TRBJ2-1|TRBV4-1
CASSHYGGQGGSYNEQFF
>NA|TRBV29-1
CSVGTDLYEQYF
>TRBJ2-7|TRBV9
CASSPGQGNSYEQYF
>TRBJ2-1|TRBV5-1
CASSLGDNLLNEQFF
>TRBJ1-1|TRBV5-6
CASSLVGGDIGEAFF
>TRBJ2-1|TRBV20-1
CSARPIVGYNEQFF
>TRBJ2-5|TRBV20-1
CSARSESQETQYF